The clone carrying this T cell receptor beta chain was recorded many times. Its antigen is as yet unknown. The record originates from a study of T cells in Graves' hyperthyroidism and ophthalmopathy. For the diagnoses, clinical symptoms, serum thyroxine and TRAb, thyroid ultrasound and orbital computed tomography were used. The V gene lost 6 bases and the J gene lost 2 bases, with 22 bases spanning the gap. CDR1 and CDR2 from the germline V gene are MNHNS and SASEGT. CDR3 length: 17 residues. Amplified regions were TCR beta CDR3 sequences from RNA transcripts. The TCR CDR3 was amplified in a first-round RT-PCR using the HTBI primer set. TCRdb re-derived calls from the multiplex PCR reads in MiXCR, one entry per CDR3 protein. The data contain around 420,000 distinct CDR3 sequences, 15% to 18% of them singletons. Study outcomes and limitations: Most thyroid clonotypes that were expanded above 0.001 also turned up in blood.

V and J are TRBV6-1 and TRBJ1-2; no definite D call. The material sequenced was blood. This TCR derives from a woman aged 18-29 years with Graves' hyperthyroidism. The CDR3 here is CASSYPKLGIKNYGYTF. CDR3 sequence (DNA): TGTGCCAGCAGCTACCCAAAGTTGGGGATCAAGAACTATGGCTACACCTTC.